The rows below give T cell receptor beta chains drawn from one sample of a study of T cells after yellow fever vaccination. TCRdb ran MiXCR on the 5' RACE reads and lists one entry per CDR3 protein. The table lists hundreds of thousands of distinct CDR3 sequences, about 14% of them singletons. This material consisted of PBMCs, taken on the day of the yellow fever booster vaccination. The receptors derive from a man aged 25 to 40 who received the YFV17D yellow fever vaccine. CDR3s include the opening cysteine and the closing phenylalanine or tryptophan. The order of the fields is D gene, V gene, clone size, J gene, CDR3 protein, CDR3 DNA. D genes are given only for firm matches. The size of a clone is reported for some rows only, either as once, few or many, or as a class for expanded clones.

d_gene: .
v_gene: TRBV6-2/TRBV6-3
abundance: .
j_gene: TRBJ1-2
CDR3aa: CASSQLSPNYGYTF
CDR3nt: TGTGCCAGCAGTCAGCTAAGTCCTAACTATGGCTACACCTTC

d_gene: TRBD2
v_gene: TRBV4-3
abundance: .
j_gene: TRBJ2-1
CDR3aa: CASSLRVAGGSSNEQFF
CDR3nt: TGCGCCAGCAGCCTACGAGTAGCGGGAGGTTCTTCTAATGAGCAGTTCTTC

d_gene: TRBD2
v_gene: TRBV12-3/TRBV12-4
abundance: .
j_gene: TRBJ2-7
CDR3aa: CARWASGSDATSSYEQYF
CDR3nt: TGTGCCAGGTGGGCTAGCGGGAGTGACGCCACGAGCTCCTACGAGCAGTACTTC

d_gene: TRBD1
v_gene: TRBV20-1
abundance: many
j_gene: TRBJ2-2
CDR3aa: CSASVVGQGKTGELFF
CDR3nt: TGCAGTGCTAGTGTCGTCGGACAGGGAAAAACCGGGGAGCTGTTTTTT

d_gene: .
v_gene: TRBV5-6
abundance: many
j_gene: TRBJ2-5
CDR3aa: CASSRVVREETQYF
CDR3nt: TGTGCCAGCAGCCGAGTAGTGAGGGAAGAGACCCAGTACTTC

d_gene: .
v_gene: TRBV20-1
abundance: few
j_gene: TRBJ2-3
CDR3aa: CSARITGRVADTQYF
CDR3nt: TGCAGTGCTAGAATCACAGGGAGGGTAGCAGATACGCAGTATTTT

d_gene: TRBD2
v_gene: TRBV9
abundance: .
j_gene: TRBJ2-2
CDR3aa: CASSVSGSAGELFF
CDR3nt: TGTGCCAGCAGCGTCAGCGGGAGCGCCGGGGAGCTGTTTTTT

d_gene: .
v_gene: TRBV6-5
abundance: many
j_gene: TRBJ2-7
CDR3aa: CASSYKYGPDSSYEQYF
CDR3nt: TGTGCCAGCAGTTACAAGTATGGGCCGGATAGCTCCTACGAGCAGTACTTC

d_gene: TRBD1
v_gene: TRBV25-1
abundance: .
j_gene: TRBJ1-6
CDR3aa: CASKQGARNSPLHF
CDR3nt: TGTGCCAGCAAGCAGGGGGCAAGAAATTCACCCCTCCACTTT

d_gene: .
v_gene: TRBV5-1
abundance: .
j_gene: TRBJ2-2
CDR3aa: CASSTLSSQAGELFF
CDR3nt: TGCGCCAGCAGCACCCTGTCCTCACAAGCCGGGGAGCTGTTTTTT

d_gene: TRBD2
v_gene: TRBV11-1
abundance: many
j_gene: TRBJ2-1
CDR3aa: CASSLSGGVYNEQFF
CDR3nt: TGTGCCAGCAGTTTGTCGGGAGGGGTCTACAATGAGCAGTTCTTC

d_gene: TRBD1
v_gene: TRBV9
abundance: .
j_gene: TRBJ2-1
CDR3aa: CASSVNGQVWIYEQFF
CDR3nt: TGTGCCAGCAGCGTCAACGGACAGGTTTGGATTTATGAGCAGTTCTTC

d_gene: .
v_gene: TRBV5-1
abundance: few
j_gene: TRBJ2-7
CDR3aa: CASTSDGTYEQYF
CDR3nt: TGCGCCAGCACCTCGGACGGGACCTACGAGCAGTACTTC

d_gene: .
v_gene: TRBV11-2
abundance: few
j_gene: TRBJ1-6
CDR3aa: CASSYAESSYNSPLHF
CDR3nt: TGTGCCAGCAGTTATGCGGAGAGCTCCTATAATTCACCCCTCCACTTT

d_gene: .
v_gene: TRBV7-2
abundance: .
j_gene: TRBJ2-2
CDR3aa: CASSLEPGANTGELFF
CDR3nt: TGTGCCAGCAGCTTAGAGCCGGGAGCGAACACCGGGGAGCTGTTTTTT

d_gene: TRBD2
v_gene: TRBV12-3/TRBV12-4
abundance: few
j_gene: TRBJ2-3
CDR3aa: CASSLGSGGSSTDTQYF
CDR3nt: TGTGCCAGCAGTTTAGGAAGCGGGGGTAGTAGCACAGATACGCAGTATTTT

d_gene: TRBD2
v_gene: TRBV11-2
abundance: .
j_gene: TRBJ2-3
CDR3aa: CASFGLAGVFGTDTQYF
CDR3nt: TGTGCCAGCTTCGGACTAGCGGGAGTTTTTGGCACAGATACGCAGTATTTT

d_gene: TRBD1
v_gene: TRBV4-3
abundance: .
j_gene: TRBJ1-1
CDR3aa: CASSQEGGKAFF
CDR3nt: TGCGCCAGCAGCCAAGAAGGGGGCAAAGCTTTCTTT

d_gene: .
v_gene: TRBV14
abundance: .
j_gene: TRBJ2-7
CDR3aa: CASSQDHNLGLAPEGSYEQYF
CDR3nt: TGTGCCAGCAGCCAAGATCACAACCTGGGGCTAGCGCCAGAGGGGTCCTACGAGCAGTACTTC

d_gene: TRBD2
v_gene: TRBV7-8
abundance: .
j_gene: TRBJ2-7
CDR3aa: CASSLEAGYSYEQYF
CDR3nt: TGTGCCAGCAGCTTAGAAGCGGGGTACTCCTACGAGCAGTACTTC

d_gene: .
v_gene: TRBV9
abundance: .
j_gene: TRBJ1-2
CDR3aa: CASSARGGIYGYTF
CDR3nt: TGTGCCAGCAGCGCGAGGGGGGGGATTTATGGCTACACCTTC

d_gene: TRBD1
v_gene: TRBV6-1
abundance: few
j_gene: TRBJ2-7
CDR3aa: CASRAPGQGAWEQYF
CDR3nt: TGTGCCAGCAGGGCGCCGGGACAGGGGGCATGGGAGCAGTACTTC

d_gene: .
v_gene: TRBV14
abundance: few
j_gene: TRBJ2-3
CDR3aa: CASGPPGAGTDTQYF
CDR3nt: TGTGCCAGCGGACCGCCAGGGGCCGGCACAGATACGCAGTATTTT

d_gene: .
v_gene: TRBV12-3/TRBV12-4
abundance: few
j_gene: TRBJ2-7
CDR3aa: CASSSGREYEQYF
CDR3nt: TGTGCCAGCAGTTCGGGACGGGAATACGAGCAGTACTTC

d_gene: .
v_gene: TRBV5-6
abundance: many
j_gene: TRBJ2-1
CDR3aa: CASSRVPGTYNEQFF
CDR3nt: TGTGCCAGCAGCCGGGTACCGGGCACCTACAATGAGCAGTTCTTC

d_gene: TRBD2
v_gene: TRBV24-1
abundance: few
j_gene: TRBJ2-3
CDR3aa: CATSDPGLAGTDTQYF
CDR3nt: TGTGCCACCAGTGACCCGGGACTAGCAGGCACAGATACGCAGTATTTT

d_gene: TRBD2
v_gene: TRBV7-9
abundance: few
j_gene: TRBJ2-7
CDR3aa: CASSSGPGGEQYF
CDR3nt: TGTGCCAGCAGCTCCGGTCCGGGGGGCGAGCAGTACTTC

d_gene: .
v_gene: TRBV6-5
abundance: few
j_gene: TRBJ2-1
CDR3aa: CASRLDVGEQFF
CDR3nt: TGTGCCAGCAGACTAGACGTCGGTGAGCAGTTCTTC

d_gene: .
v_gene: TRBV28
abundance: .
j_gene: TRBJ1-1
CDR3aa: CASTVSGDWRAFF
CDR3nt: TGTGCCAGCACCGTCTCAGGGGATTGGCGAGCTTTCTTT

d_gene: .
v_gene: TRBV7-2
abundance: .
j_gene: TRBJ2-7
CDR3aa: CASSLVGGEKYEQYF
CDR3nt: TGTGCCAGCAGCTTAGTAGGGGGAGAAAAGTACGAGCAGTACTTC

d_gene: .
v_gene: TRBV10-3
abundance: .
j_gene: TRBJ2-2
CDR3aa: CAIQIGDGELFF
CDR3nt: TGTGCCATACAAATAGGGGACGGGGAGCTGTTTTTT

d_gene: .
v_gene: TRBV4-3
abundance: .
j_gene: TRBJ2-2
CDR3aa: CASSPRTVRTGELFF
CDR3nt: TGCGCCAGCAGCCCGCGGACCGTGCGGACCGGGGAGCTGTTTTTT

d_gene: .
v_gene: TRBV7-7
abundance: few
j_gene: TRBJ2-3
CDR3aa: CASSRDSRGDTQYF
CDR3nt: TGTGCTAGCAGCCGGGATTCGCGGGGAGATACGCAGTATTTT

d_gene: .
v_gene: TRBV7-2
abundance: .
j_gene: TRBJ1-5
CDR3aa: CASSPPGKGSRPQHF
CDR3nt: TGTGCCAGCAGCCCCCCCGGGAAGGGGTCTAGGCCCCAGCATTTT

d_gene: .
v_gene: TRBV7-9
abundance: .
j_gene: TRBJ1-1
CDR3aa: CASSLGGGVRTEAFF
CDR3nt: TGTGCCAGCAGCTTAGGGGGGGGAGTTAGGACTGAAGCTTTCTTT

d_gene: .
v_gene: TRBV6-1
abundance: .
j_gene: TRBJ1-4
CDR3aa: CASSMGAGVGEKLFF
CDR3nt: TGTGCCAGCAGTATGGGGGCAGGCGTCGGTGAAAAACTGTTTTTT